This T cell receptor beta chain was found in a study of cytomegalovirus exposure and HLA in healthy donors. V dropped 2 bases and J dropped 6 bases, with 18 bases sitting between them. Germline CDR1 and CDR2: MNHEY and SVGAGI. This CDR3 is 16 amino acids long. The PCR employed 60 Vbeta primers together with 13 Jbeta primers. The assay was immunoSEQ multiplex PCR, and TCRdb's table has in-frame clones only and misses some. The data show around 140,000 clones, about 77% seen once. Sequencing input: PBMCs. This clonotype originated in a female donor in good health and CMV-seronegative. V and J are TRBV6-5 and TRBJ2-3, with TRBD2 as a possible D gene (7 bases). The CDR3 is CASSYMSGGGGDTQYF. CDR3 DNA: TGTGCCAGCAGTTACATGAGCGGAGGGGGGGGTGATACGCAGTATTTT.